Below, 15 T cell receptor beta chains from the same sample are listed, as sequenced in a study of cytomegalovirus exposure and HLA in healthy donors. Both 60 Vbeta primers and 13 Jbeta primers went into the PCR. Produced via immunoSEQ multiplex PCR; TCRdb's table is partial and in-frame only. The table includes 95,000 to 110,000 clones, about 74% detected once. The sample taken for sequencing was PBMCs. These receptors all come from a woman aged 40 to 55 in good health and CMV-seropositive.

CDR3: CASSLTSGGLNNEQFF. CDR3 sequence (DNA): TGTGCCAGCAGCTTAACAAGCGGGGGGTTGAACAATGAGCAGTTCTTC. The rearrangement joins TRBV5-6 to TRBJ2-1; TRBD2 matches 9 bases. CDR3 size: 16 residues. CDR1 and CDR2 (germline): SGHDT, YYEEEE. V was clipped by 2 bases and J by 5 bases; unmatched bases: 8.

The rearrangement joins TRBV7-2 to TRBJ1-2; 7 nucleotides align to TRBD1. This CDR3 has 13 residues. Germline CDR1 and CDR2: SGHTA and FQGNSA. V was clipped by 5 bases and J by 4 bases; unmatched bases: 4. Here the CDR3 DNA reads TGTGCCAGCAGCGAACAGGGGACCTATGGCTACACCTTC. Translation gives CASSEQGTYGYTF.

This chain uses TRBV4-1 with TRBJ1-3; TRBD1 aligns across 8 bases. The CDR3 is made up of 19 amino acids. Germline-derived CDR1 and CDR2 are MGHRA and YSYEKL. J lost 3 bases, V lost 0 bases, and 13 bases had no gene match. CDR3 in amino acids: CASSQDPRWTGPLGNTIYF. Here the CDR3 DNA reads TGCGCCAGCAGCCAAGATCCTCGTTGGACAGGGCCGCTTGGAAACACCATATATTTT.

The DNA of the CDR3 is TGTGCCAGCAGCCAGGGGGCGTCGGGCACTGAAGCTTTCTTT. Its translation: CASSQGASGTEAFF. The rearrangement joins TRBV4-2 to TRBJ1-1; possibly TRBD1 for D (6 bases). The CDR3 loop spans 14 amino acids. V lost 3 bases to trimming and J lost 4 bases, with 12 bases between them. Looked up from germline, CDR1 is LGHNA and CDR2 is YNFKEQ.

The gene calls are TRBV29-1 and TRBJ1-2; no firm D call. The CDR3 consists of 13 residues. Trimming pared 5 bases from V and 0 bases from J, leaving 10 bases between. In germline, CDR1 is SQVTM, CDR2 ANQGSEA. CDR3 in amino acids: CSVFTDANYGYTF. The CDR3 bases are TGCAGCGTTTTTACAGATGCTAACTATGGCTACACCTTC.

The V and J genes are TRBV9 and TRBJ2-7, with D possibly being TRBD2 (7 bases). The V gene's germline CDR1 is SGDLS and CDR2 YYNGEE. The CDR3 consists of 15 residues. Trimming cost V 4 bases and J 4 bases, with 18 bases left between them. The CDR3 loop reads CASSSWWGGRYEQYF. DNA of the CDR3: TGTGCCAGCAGCTCTTGGTGGGGGGGCAGGTACGAGCAGTACTTC. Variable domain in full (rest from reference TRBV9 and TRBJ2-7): DSGVTQTPKHLITATGQRVTLRCSPRSGDLSVYWYQQSLDQGLQFLIQYYNGEERAKGNILERFSAQQFPDLHSELNLSSLELGDSALYFCASSSWWGGRYEQYFGPGTRLTVT.

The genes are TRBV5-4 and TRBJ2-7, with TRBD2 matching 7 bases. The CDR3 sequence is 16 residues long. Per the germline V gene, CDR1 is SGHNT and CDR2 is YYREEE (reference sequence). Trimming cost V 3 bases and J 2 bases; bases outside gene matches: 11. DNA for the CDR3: TGTGCCAGCAGCTCCCATGGTCGGGGGGTGACCTACGAGCAGTACTTC. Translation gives CASSSHGRGVTYEQYF.

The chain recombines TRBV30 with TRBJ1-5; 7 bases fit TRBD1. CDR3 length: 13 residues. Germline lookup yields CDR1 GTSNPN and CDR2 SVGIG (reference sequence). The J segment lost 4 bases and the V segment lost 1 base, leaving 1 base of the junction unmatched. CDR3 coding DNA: TGTGCCTGGAGTGACAGGGGAAATCAGCCCCAGCATTTT. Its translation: CAWSDRGNQPQHF.

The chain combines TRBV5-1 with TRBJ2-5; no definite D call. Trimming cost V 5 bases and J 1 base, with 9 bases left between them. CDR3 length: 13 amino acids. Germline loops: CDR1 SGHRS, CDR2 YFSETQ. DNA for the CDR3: TGCGCCAGCAGAACAACAGCCCAAGAGACCCAGTACTTC. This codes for CASRTTAQETQYF.

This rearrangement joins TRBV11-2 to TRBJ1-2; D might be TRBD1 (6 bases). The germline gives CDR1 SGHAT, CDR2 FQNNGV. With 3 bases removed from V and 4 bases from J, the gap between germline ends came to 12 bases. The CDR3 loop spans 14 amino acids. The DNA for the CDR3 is TGTGCCAGCAGCTTTGGGGGCGCTGGCTATGGCTACACCTTC. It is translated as CASSFGGAGYGYTF.

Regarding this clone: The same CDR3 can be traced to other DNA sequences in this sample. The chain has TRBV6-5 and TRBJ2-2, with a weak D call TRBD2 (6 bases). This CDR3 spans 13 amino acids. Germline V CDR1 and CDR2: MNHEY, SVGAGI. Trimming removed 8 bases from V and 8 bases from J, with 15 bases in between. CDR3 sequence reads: CASLRTGTGELFF. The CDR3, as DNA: TGTGCCAGCCTCCGAACGGGGACTGGGGAGCTGTTTTTT.

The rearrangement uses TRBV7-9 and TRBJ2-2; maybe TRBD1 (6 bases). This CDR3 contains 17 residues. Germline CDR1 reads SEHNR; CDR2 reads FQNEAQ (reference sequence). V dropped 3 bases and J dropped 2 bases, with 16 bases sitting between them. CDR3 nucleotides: TGTGCCAGCAGCTTGCGGCGCAGGGGCGCAAACACCGGGGAGCTGTTTTTT. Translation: CASSLRRRGANTGELFF. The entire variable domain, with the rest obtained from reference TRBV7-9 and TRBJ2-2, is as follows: DTGVSQNPRHKITKRGQNVTFRCDPISEHNRLYWYRQTLGQGPEFLTYFQNEAQLEKSRLLSDRFSAERPKGSFSTLEIQRTEQGDSAMYLCASSLRRRGANTGELFFGEGSRLTVL.

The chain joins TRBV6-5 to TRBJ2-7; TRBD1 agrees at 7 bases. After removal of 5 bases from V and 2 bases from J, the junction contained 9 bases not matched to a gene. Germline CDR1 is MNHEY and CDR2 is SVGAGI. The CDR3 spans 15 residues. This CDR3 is CASSPVTGLPYEQYF. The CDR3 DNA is TGTGCCAGCAGTCCAGTGACAGGGCTTCCCTACGAGCAGTACTTC.

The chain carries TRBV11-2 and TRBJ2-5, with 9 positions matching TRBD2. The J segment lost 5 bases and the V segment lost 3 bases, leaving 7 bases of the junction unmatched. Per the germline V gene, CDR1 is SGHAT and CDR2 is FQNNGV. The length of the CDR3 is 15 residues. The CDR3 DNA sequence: TGTGCCAGCAGCTTCCATAGCGGGGGTCCCGAGACCCAGTACTTC. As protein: CASSFHSGGPETQYF.

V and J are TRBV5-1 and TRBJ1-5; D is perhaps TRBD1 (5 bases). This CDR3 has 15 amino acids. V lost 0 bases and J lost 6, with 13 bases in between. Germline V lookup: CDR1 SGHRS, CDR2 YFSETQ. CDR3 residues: CASSLGRGGSQPQHF. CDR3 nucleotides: TGCGCCAGCAGCTTGGGGCGGGGGGGAAGTCAGCCCCAGCATTTT.